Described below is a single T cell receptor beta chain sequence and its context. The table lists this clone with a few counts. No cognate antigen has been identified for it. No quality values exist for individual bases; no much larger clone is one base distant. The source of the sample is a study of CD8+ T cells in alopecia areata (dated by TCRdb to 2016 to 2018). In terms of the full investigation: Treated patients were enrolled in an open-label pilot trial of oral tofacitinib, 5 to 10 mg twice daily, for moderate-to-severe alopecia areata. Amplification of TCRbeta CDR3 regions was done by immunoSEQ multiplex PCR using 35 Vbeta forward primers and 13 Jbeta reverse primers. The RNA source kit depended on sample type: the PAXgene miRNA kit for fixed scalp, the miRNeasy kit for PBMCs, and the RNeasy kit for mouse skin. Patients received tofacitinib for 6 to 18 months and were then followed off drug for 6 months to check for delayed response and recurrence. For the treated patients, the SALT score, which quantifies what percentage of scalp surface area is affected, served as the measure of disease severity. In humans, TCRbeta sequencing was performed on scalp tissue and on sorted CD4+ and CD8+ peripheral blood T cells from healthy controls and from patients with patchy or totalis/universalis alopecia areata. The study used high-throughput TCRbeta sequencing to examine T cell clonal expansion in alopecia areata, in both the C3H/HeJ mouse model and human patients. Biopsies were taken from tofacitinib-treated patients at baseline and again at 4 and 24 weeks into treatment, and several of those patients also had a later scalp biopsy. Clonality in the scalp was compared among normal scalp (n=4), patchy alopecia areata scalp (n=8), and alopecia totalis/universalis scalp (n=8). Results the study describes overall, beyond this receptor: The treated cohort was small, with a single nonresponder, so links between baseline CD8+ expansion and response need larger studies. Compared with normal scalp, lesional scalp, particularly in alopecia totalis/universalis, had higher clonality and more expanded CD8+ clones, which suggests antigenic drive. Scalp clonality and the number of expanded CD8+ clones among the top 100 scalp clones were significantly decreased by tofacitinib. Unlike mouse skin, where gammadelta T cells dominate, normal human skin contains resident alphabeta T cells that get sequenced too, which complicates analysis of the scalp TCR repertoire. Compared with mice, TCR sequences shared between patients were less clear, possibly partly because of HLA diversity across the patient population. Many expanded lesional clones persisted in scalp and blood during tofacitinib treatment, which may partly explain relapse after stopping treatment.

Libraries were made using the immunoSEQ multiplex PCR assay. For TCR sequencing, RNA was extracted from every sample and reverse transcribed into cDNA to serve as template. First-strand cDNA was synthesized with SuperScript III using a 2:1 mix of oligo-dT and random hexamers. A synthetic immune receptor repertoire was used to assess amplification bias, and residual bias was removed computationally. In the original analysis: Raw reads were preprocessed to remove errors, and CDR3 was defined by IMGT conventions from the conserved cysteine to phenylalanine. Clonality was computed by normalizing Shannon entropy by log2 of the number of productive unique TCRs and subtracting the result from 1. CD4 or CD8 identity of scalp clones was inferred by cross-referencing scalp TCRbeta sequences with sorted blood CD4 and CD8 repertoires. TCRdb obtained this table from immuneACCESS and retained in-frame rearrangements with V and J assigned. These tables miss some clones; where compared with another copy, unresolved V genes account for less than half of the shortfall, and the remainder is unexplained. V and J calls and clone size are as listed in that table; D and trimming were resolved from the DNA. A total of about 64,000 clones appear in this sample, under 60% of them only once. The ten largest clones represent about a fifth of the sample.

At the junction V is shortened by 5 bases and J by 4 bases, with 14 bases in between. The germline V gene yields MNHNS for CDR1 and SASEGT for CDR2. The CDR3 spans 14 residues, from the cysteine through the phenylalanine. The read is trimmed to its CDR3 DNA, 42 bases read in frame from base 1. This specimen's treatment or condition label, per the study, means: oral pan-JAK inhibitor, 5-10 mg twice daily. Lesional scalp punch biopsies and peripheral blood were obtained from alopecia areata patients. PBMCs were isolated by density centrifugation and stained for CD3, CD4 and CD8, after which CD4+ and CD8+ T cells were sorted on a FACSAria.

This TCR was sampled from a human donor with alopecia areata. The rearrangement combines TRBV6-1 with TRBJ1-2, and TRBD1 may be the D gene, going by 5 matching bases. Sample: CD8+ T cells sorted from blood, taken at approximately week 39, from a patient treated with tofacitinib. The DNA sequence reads TGTGCCAGCAGTACCCGCGGGGGTAGCTATGGCTACACCTTC. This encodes CASSTRGGSYGYTF.